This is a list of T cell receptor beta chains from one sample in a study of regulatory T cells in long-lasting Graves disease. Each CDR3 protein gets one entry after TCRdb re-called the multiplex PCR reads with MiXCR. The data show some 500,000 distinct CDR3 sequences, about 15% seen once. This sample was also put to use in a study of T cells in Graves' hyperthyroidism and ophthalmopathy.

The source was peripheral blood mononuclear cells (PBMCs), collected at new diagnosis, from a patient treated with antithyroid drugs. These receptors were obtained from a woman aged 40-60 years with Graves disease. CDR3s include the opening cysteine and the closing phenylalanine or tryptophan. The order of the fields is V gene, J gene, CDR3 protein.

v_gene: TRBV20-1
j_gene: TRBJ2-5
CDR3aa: CSAPLVGGGETQYF

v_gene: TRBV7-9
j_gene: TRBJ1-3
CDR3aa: CATNRDIGLLLTGNTIYF

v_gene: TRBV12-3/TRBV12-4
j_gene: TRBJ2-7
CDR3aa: CASSPGTNAYEQYF

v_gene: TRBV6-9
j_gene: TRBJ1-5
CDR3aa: CASSWTANNQPQHF

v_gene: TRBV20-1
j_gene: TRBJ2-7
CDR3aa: CSARDSGLLYEQYF

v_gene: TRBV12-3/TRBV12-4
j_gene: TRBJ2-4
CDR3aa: CASSFEGADIQYF

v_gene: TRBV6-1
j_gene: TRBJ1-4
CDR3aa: CASRPPPGQGGEKLFF

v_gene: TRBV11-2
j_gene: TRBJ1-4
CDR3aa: CASSLGTGNEKLFF

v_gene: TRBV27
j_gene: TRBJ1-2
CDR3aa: CATADTNYGYTF

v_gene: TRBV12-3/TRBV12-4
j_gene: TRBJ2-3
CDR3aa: CASYLSDTQYF

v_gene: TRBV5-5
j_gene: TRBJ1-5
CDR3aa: CASTPLAGPENQPQHF

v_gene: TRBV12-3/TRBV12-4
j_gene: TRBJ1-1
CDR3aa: CASDGPNTEAFF